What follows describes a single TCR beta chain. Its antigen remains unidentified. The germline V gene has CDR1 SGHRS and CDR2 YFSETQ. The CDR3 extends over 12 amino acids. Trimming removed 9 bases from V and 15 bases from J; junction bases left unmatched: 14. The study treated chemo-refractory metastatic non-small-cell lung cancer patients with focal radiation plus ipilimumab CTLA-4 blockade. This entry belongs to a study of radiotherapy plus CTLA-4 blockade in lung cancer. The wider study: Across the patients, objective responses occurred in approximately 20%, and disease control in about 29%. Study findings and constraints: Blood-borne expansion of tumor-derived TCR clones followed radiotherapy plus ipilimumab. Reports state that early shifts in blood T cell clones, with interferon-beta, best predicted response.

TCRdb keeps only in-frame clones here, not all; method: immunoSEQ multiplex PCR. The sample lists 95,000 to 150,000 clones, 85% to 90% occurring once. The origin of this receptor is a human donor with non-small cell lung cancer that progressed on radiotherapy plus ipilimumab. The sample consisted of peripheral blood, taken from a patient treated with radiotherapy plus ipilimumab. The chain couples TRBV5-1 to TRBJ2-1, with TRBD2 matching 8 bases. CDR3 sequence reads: CAIWVASGLRFF. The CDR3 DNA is TGCGCCATCTGGGTGGCTAGCGGGTTGCGGTTCTTC. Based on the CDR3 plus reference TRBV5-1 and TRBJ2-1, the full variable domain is KAGVTQTPRYLIKTRGQQVTLSCSPISGHRSVSWYQQTPGQGLQFLFEYFSETQRNKGNFPGRFSGRQFSNSRSEMNVSTLELGDSALYLCAIWVASGLRFFGPGTRLTVL.